This T cell receptor (beta chain) derives from a study of Ad26.COV2.S vaccination and SARS-CoV-2 variants. This clone was detected only once. Per germline, CDR1 MNHEY and CDR2 SVGAGI. V lost 11 bases and J lost 5; bases outside the gene matches: 10. The CDR3 contains 15 residues. As for treatment: roughly 18 received Ad26.COV2.S at low or high dose, single or two shots; about 5 received placebo; per-sample allocation not given. Sampling happened 63 days after the first vaccine or placebo injection. What was given as vaccine was an Ad26 vector encoding Wuhan-strain SARS-CoV-2 spike. Assay used: immunoSEQ multiplex PCR; TCRdb lists only in-frame clones, some missing. Seen here are fewer than 400,000 clones, roughly 90% observed once, and the top ten hold under 2%.

The clonotype comes from a person aged 18-65 years who received the Ad26.COV2.S COVID-19 vaccine or a placebo. The chain joins TRBV6-5 to TRBJ2-2; 11 bases line up with TRBD2. The source was peripheral blood, collected in a trial of Ad26.COV2.S vaccine versus placebo. CDR3 bases: TGTGCCTCCCAGGGAGTAGCGGGAGGGACCGGGGAGCTGTTTTTT. Translated, it gives CASQGVAGGTGELFF.